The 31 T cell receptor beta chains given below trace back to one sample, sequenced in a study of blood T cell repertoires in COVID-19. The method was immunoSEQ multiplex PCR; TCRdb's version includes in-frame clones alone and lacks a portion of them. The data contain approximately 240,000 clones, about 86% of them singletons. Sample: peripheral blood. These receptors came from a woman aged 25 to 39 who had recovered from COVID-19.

In nucleotides, the CDR3 is TGTGCCAGCAGTTCTATACAGGGGAGGTTCGCCGAGCAGTACTTC. Encoded protein: CASSSIQGRFAEQYF. The V call is TRBV2, the J call TRBJ2-7; perhaps TRBD1 as D (7 bases). V was cut by 5 bases and J by 6 bases, with 20 bases left in between. Germline V gene data show CDR1 as SNHLY and CDR2 as FYNNEI. The CDR3 sequence is 15 residues long.

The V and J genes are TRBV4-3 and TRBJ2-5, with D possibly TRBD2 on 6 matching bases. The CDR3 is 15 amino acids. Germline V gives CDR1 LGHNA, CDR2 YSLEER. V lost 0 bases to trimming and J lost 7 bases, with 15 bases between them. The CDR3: CASSQDRGRGWTQYF. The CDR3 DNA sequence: TGCGCCAGCAGCCAAGACCGCGGGCGGGGTTGGACCCAGTACTTC.

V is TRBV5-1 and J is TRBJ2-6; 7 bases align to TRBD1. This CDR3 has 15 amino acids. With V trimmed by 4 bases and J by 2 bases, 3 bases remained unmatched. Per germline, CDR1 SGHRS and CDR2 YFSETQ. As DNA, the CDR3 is TGCGCCAGCAGCACTACAGGGGCTGGGGCCAACGTCCTGACTTTC. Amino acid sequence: CASSTTGAGANVLTF. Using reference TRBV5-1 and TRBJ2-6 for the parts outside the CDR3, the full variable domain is KAGVTQTPRYLIKTRGQQVTLSCSPISGHRSVSWYQQTPGQGLQFLFEYFSETQRNKGNFPGRFSGRQFSNSRSEMNVSTLELGDSALYLCASSTTGAGANVLTFGAGSRLTVL.

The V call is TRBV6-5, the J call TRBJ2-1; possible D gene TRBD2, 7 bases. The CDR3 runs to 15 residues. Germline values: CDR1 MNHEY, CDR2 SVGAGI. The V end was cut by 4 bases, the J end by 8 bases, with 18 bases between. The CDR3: CASSSHRGAGDEQFF. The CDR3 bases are TGTGCCAGCAGTTCCCATCGGGGGGCCGGGGATGAGCAGTTCTTC.

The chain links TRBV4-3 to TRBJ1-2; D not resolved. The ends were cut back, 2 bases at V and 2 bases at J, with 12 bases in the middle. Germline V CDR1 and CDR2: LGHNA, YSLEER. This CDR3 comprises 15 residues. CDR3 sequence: CASSQLTTANYGYTF. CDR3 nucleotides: TGCGCCAGCAGCCAACTAACGACTGCGAACTATGGCTACACCTTC.

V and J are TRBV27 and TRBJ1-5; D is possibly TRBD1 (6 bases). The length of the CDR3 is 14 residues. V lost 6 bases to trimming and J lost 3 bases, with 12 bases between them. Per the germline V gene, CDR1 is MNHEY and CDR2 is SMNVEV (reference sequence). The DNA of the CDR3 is TGTGCCAGCAGGCCACAGGGTCTCAATCAGCCCCAGCATTTT. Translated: CASRPQGLNQPQHF.

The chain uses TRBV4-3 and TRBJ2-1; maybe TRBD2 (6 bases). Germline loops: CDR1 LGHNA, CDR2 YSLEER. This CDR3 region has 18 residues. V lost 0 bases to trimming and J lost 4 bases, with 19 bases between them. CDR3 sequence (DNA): TGCGCCAGCAGCCAAGATTGGGCGGGACCGAAACCTTACAATGAGCAGTTCTTC. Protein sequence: CASSQDWAGPKPYNEQFF.

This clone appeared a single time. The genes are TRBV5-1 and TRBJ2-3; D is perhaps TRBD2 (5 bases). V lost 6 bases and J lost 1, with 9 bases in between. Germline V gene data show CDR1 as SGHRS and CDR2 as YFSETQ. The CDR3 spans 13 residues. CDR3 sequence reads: CASKLGGTDTQYF. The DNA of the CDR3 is TGCGCCAGCAAGCTCGGGGGCACAGATACGCAGTATTTT.

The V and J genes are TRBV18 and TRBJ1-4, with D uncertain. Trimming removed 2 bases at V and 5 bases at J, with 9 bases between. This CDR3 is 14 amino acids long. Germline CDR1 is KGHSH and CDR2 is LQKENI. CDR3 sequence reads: CASSPSGLNEKLFF. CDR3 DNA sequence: TGTGCCAGCTCACCATCAGGACTCAATGAAAAACTGTTTTTT.

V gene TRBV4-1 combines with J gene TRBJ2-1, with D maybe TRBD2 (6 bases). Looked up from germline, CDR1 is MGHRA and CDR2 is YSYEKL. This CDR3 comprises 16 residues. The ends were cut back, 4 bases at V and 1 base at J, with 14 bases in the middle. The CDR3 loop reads CASSLIAAVSYNEQFF. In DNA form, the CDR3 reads TGCGCCAGCAGCCTGATAGCGGCAGTTTCCTACAATGAGCAGTTCTTC.

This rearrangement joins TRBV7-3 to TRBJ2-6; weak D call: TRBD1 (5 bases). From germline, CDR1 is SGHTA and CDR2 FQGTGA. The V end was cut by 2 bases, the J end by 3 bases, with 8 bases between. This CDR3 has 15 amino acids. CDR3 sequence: CASSLEGVGANVLTF. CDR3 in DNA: TGTGCCAGCAGCTTAGAAGGGGTTGGGGCCAACGTCCTGACTTTC.

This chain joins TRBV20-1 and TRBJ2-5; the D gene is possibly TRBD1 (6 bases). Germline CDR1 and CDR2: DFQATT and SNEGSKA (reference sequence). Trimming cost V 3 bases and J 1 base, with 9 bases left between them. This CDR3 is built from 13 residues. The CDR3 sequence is CSASKGVQETQYF. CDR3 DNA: TGCAGTGCTAGTAAGGGGGTCCAAGAGACCCAGTACTTC.

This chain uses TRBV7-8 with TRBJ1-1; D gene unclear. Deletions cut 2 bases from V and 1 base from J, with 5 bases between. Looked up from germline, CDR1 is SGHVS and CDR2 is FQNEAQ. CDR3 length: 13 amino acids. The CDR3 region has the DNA TGTGCCAGCAGCTTAAACTGGAACACTGAAGCTTTCTTT. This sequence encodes CASSLNWNTEAFF. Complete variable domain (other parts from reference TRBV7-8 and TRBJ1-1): GAGVSQSPRYKVAKRGQDVALRCDPISGHVSLFWYQQALGQGPEFLTYFQNEAQLDKSGLPSDRFFAERPEGSVSTLKIQRTQQEDSAVYLCASSLNWNTEAFFGQGTRLTVV.

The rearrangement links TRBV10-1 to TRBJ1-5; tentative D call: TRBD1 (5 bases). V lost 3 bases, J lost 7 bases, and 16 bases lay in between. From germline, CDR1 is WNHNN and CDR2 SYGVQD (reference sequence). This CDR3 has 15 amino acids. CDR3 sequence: CASSDRATGWQPQHF. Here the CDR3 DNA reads TGCGCCAGCAGTGACAGGGCAACAGGATGGCAGCCCCAGCATTTT.

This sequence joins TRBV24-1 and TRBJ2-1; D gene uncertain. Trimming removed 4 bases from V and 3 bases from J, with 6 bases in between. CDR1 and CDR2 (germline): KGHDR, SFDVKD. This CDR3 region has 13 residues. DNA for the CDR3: TGTGCCACCAGTGACTTGCGCTACAATGAGCAGTTCTTC. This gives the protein CATSDLRYNEQFF.

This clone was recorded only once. CDR3 amino acids: CASSARNTEAFF. The DNA for the CDR3 is TGTGCCAGTAGTGCCAGGAACACTGAAGCTTTCTTT. The chain joins TRBV19 to TRBJ1-1; D gene ambiguous. The CDR3 loop spans 12 amino acids. Germline loops: CDR1 LNHDA, CDR2 SQIVND (reference sequence). Deletions cut 5 bases from V and 1 base from J, with 5 bases between.

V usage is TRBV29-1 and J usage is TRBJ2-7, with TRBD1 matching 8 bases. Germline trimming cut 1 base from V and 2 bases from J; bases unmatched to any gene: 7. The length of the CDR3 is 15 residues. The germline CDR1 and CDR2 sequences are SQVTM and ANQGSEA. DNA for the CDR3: TGCAGCGTTGAAGCCCGAAGGGGACAGGCCTACGAGCAGTACTTC. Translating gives CSVEARRGQAYEQYF.

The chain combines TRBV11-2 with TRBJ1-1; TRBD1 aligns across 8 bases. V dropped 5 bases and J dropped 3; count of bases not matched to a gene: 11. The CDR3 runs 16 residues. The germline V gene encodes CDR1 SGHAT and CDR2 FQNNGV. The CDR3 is CASSPHLQGGDTEAFF. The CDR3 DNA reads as TGTGCCAGCAGCCCACATCTACAGGGGGGAGACACTGAAGCTTTCTTT.

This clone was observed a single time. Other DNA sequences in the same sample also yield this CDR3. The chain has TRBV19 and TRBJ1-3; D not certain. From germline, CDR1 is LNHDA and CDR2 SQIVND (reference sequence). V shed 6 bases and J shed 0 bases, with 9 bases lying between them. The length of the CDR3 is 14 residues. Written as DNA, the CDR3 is TGTGCCAGTAGCGAGGATAGCTCTGGAAACACCATATATTTT. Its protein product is CASSEDSSGNTIYF.

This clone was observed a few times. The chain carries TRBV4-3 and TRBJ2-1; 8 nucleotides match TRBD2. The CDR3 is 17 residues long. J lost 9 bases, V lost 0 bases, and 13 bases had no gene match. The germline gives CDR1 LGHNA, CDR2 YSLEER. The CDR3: CASSQDLGGGLFSEQFF. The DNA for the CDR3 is TGCGCCAGCAGCCAAGACCTGGGCGGGGGGCTCTTTAGTGAGCAGTTCTTC.

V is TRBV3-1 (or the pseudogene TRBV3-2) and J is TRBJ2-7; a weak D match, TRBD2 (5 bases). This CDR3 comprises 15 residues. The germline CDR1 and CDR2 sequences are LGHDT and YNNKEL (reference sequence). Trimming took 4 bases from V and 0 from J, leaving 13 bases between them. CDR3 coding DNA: TGTGCCAGCAGCCGGACTGCATCAAGCTCCTACGAGCAGTACTTC. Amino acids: CASSRTASSSYEQYF.

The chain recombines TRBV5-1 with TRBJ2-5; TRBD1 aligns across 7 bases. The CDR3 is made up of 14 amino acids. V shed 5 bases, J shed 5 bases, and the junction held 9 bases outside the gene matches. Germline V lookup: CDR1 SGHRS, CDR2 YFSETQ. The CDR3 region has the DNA TGCGCCAGCAGTCTTGGACAGGCTTGGGAGACCCAGTACTTC. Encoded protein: CASSLGQAWETQYF.

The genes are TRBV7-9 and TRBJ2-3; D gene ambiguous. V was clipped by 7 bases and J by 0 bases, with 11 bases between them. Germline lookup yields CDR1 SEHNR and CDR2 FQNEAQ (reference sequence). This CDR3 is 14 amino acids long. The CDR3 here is CASKAAGSTDTQYF. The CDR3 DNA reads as TGTGCCAGCAAGGCCGCAGGAAGCACAGATACGCAGTATTTT.

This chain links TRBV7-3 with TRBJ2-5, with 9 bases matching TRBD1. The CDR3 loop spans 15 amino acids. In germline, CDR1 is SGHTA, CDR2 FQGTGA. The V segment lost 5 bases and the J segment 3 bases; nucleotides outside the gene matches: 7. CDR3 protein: CASSIDRGSKETQYF. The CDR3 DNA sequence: TGTGCCAGCAGCATTGACAGGGGGTCAAAAGAGACCCAGTACTTC. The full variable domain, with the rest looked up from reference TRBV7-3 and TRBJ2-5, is GAGVSQTPSNKVTEKGKYVELRCDPISGHTALYWYRQSLGQGPEFLIYFQGTGAADDSGLPNDRFFAVRPEGSVSTLKIQRTERGDSAVYLCASSIDRGSKETQYFGPGTRLLVL.

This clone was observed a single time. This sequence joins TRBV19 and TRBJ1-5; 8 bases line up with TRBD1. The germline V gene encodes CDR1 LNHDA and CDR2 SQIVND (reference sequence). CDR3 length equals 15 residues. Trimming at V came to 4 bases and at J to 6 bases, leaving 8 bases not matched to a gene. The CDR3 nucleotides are TGTGCCAGTAGTACGGACAGGGTATTGGGTCAGCCCCAGCATTTT. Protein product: CASSTDRVLGQPQHF.

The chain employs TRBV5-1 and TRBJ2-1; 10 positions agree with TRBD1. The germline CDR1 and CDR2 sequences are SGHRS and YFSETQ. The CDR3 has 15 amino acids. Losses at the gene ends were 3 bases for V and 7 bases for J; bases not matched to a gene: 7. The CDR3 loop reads CASSSGTGVGNEQFF. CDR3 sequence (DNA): TGCGCCAGCAGCTCCGGGACAGGGGTGGGGAATGAGCAGTTCTTC.

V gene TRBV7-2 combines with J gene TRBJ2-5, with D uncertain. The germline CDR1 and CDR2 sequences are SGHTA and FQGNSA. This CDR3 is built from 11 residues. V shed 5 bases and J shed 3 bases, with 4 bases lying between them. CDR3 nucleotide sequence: TGTGCCAGCAGCCCTAAAGAGACCCAGTACTTC. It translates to CASSPKETQYF.

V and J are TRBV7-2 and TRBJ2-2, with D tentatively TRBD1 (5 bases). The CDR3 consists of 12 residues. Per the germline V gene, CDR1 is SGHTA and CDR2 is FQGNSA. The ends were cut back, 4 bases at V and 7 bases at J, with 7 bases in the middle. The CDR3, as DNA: TGTGCCAGCAGCTCAGGGTTCGGGGAGCTGTTTTTT. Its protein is CASSSGFGELFF.

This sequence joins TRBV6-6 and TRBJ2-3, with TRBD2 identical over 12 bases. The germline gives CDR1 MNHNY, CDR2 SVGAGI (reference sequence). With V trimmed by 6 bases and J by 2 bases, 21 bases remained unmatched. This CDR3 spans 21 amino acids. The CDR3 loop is CASSALAGGPQRIVSTDTQYF. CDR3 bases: TGTGCCAGCAGCGCACTAGCGGGGGGCCCCCAAAGGATAGTCTCCACAGATACGCAGTATTTT.

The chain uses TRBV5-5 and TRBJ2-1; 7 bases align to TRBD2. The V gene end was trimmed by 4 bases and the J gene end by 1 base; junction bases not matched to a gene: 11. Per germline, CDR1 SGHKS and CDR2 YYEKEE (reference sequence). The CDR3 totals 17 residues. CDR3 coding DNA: TGTGCCAGCAGCGCCTTCCGGTCGGGGGGATCCTACAATGAGCAGTTCTTC. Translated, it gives CASSAFRSGGSYNEQFF.

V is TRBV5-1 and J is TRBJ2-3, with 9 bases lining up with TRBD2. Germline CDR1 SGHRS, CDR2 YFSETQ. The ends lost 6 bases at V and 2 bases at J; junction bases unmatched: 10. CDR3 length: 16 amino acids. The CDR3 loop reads CASKTGTSSFTDTQYF. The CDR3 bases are TGCGCCAGCAAGACCGGGACTAGCAGTTTCACAGATACGCAGTATTTT.